This TCR beta chain comes out of a study of T cell responses to AZD1222 COVID-19 vaccine. Study-level findings and limits: Spike-specific TCR breadth and depth both grew after two AZD1222 doses. Unmutated variant regions reportedly attract nearly half of all spike-specific TCRs.

Trimming took off 3 bases at V and 0 bases at J, with 15 bases between the two ends. Germline V gives CDR1 SGHAT, CDR2 FQNNGV. This CDR3 is 16 amino acids long. Concerning this clone: No antigen is known for it.

Assay used: immunoSEQ multiplex PCR; TCRdb lists only in-frame clones, some missing. Of some 200,000 clones listed, 80% to 95% are singletons. The chain has TRBV11-2 and TRBJ2-7; D uncertain. The TCR originated in an adult who received the AZD1222 COVID-19 vaccine. Sequenced here: peripheral blood, sampled 28 days after the second AZD1222 dose. The CDR3 loop is CASSLPPVPSSYEQYF. The CDR3 DNA reads TGTGCCAGCAGCTTGCCCCCAGTCCCGAGCTCCTACGAGCAGTACTTC.